The rows below give T cell receptor beta chains drawn from one sample of a study of T cell responses to AZD1222 COVID-19 vaccine. The method was immunoSEQ multiplex PCR; TCRdb's version includes in-frame clones alone and lacks a portion of them. This table has some 120,000 clones, around 92% appearing once. Sequenced here: peripheral blood, sampled on day 0 of AZD1222 vaccination. These receptor sequences come from an adult in good health. Both conserved end residues are part of each CDR3. The D gene is left open where the match is weak. Only part of the rows carry a size: once, few, many, or a class if the clone is expanded.

TRBJ2-7 | . | TRBD2 | TRBV9 | CASSVGASGFLTYEQYF | TGTGCCAGCAGCGTAGGCGCTAGCGGGTTCCTAACCTACGAGCAGTACTTC
TRBJ1-5 | . | . | TRBV4-1 | CASSQQGIRNQPQHF | TGCGCCAGCAGCCAGCAGGGGATACGGAATCAGCCCCAGCATTTT
TRBJ2-4 | . | TRBD2 | TRBV11-2 | CASSELAGGNIQYF | TGTGCCAGCAGCGAACTAGCGGGAGGGAACATTCAGTACTTC
TRBJ1-2 | once | . | TRBV7-9 | CASSPKAAGTSRPDGYTF | TGTGCCAGCAGCCCGAAAGCCGCCGGGACGTCGAGACCAGATGGCTACACCTTC
TRBJ1-4 | . | . | TRBV10-3 | CATTGSQNEKLFF | TGTGCCACCACAGGTTCCCAAAATGAAAAACTGTTTTTT
TRBJ1-1 | once | . | TRBV30 | CAWSVNAFGAEAFF | TGTGCCTGGAGTGTAAACGCCTTCGGGGCTGAAGCTTTCTTT
TRBJ2-3 | . | . | TRBV5-1 | CASSLVGGRGGTDTQYF | TGCGCCAGCAGCTTGGTCGGCGGCCGAGGGGGCACAGATACGCAGTATTTT
TRBJ1-2 | . | TRBD1 | TRBV7-3 | CASSFRDSRAYGYTF | TGTGCCAGCAGCTTCCGGGACAGCCGGGCCTATGGCTACACCTTC
TRBJ1-4 | . | . | TRBV18 | CASSPAGEKLFF | TGTGCCAGCTCACCTGCTGGTGAAAAACTGTTTTTT
TRBJ1-3 | . | . | TRBV15 | CATSRFKGSGNTIYF | TGTGCCACCAGCAGGTTCAAGGGGTCTGGAAACACCATATATTTT
TRBJ1-2 | . | . | TRBV7-8 | CASSSSRDNLHYGYTF | TGTGCCAGCAGCTCAAGCCGGGACAATCTCCACTATGGCTACACCTTC
TRBJ1-2 | . | TRBD1 | TRBV19 | CASTRDRRGYGYTF | TGTGCCAGTACGCGGGACAGAAGAGGCTATGGCTACACCTTC
TRBJ2-7 | . | . | TRBV11-2 | CASRTVDRTYEQYF | TGTGCCAGCAGGACAGTTGATAGGACCTACGAGCAGTACTTC
TRBJ2-7 | . | . | TRBV28 | CASSHPIDYEQYF | TGTGCCAGCAGCCACCCGATAGACTACGAGCAGTACTTC
TRBJ1-3 | . | TRBD1 | TRBV10-2 | CASTWDSGNTIYF | TGCGCCAGCACCTGGGACAGTGGAAACACCATATATTTT
TRBJ2-2 | . | . | TRBV27 | CASSSTGGAEGELFF | TGTGCCAGCAGTTCTACTGGGGGCGCGGAAGGGGAGCTGTTTTTT
TRBJ1-4 | . | . | TRBV5-1 | CASSGGTAGDEKLFF | TGCGCCAGCAGCGGAGGGACTGCGGGGGATGAAAAACTGTTTTTT
TRBJ2-2 | . | TRBD1 | TRBV20-1 | CSASSQGARTGELFF | TGCAGTGCTAGTAGTCAGGGGGCGCGCACCGGGGAGCTGTTTTTT
TRBJ2-6 | . | . | TRBV6-2/TRBV6-3 | CASSGAGLSGANVLTF | TGTGCCAGCAGTGGGGCAGGGCTCTCTGGGGCCAACGTCCTGACTTTC
TRBJ1-3 | . | . | TRBV7-3 | CASSTENRRTPPDSGNTIYF | TGTGCCAGCAGCACAGAGAACCGTCGAACACCCCCAGACTCTGGAAACACCATATATTTT
TRBJ2-2 | medium-sized | . | TRBV4-2 | CASSQDFGDTGELFF | TGTGCCAGCAGCCAAGATTTCGGGGACACCGGGGAGCTGTTTTTT
TRBJ2-1 | . | . | TRBV7-3 | CASSFGLHNEQFF | TGTGCCAGCAGCTTCGGGCTCCACAATGAGCAGTTCTTC
TRBJ1-1 | once | . | TRBV2 | CASSAGTNTEAFF | TGTGCCAGCAGTGCAGGGACGAACACTGAAGCTTTCTTT
TRBJ2-7 | . | TRBD2 | TRBV12-5 | CASGLWGLWWEGRYEQYF | TGTGCTAGTGGTTTGTGGGGGTTGTGGTGGGAGGGCAGGTACGAGCAGTACTTC
TRBJ1-3 | . | . | TRBV2 | CASTLRGISGNTIYF | TGTGCCAGCACCTTACGGGGAATCTCTGGAAACACCATATATTTT
TRBJ2-4 | once | TRBD1 | TRBV28 | CASTPGQGISIQYF | TGTGCCAGCACCCCGGGACAGGGAATTAGCATTCAGTACTTC
TRBJ1-1 | . | . | TRBV28 | CACRTTWGPTEAFF | TGTGCCTGCCGGACTACCTGGGGACCCACTGAAGCTTTCTTT
TRBJ2-4 | . | . | TRBV6-5 | CASSYSTGQNIQYF | TGTGCCAGCAGTTACTCAACAGGCCAAAACATTCAGTACTTC
TRBJ2-1 | . | . | TRBV11-1 | CASSASDFLGETKQFF | TGTGCCAGCAGCGCATCCGACTTCCTGGGGGAGACCAAGCAGTTCTTC
TRBJ1-4 | . | . | TRBV18 | CASSPGGVNEKLFF | TGTGCCAGCTCACCAGGGGGCGTGAATGAAAAACTGTTTTTT
TRBJ1-5 | . | TRBD1 | TRBV27 | CASRLGTGSRPQHF | TGTGCCAGCAGGCTGGGGACAGGGTCTCGGCCCCAGCATTTT
TRBJ2-1 | . | . | TRBV11-2 | CASSLWSSTYNEQFF | TGTGCCAGCAGCTTATGGTCTAGCACCTACAATGAGCAGTTCTTC
TRBJ2-1 | . | . | TRBV4-1 | CASSQRPRSSYNEQFF | TGCGCCAGCAGCCAACGTCCGAGGAGCTCCTACAATGAGCAGTTCTTC
TRBJ1-2 | once | . | TRBV11-2 | CAVGTGVGYGYTF | TGTGCCGTGGGGACCGGGGTGGGCTATGGCTACACCTTC
TRBJ2-7 | . | TRBD2 | TRBV4-2 | CASSQDSGTSAYYEQYF | TGTGCCAGCAGCCAAGATTCGGGGACTAGCGCGTACTACGAGCAGTACTTC
TRBJ1-2 | . | . | TRBV10-3 | CAIRGGRSDYGYTF | TGTGCCATCAGGGGGGGACGGTCCGACTATGGCTACACCTTC
TRBJ1-5 | . | . | TRBV7-8 | CASSPFTPGRTEPQHF | TGTGCCAGCAGCCCCTTCACACCCGGAAGAACAGAGCCCCAGCATTTT
TRBJ2-7 | . | TRBD2 | TRBV28 | CASSFPVETSGSFYEQYF | TGTGCCAGCAGTTTTCCGGTGGAGACTAGCGGGAGTTTTTACGAGCAGTACTTC
TRBJ2-3 | . | . | TRBV7-8 | CASRYSGTDTQYF | TGTGCCAGCAGGTACTCAGGGACAGATACGCAGTATTTT
TRBJ1-1 | . | . | TRBV2 | CASSERGDGVAFF | TGTGCCAGCAGTGAAAGAGGTGACGGGGTGGCTTTCTTT
TRBJ2-2 | . | TRBD1 | TRBV11-3 | CASSWRTGTGTGELFF | TGTGCCAGCAGCTGGCGGACAGGGACGGGAACCGGGGAGCTGTTTTTT
TRBJ1-5 | . | TRBD1 | TRBV6-5 | CASSYVTGEPQHF | TGTGCCAGCAGTTACGTTACAGGGGAGCCCCAGCATTTT
TRBJ1-2 | . | . | TRBV4-1 | CASSQEGWAATLF | TGCGCCAGCAGCCAAGAGGGATGGGCGGCTACACTATTC
TRBJ2-5 | . | . | TRBV28 | CASSLRQETQYF | TGTGCCAGCAGTTTAAGGCAGGAGACCCAGTACTTC
TRBJ1-4 | . | TRBD1 | TRBV4-1 | CASSHSGTGPLELFF | TGCGCCAGCAGCCACTCTGGGACAGGGCCCCTAGAACTGTTTTTT
TRBJ1-4 | . | . | TRBV5-6 | CASSLRAVEKLFF | TGTGCCAGCAGCCTTAGGGCGGTTGAAAAACTGTTTTTT
TRBJ1-6 | . | . | TRBV6-5 | CASSYSIGLGSPLHF | TGTGCCAGCAGTTACTCGATTGGGTTGGGCTCACCCCTCCACTTT
TRBJ2-3 | . | TRBD2 | TRBV5-1 | CASSLGTSGSTDTQYF | TGCGCCAGCAGCTTGGGGACTAGCGGGTCAACAGATACGCAGTATTTT
TRBJ1-5 | once | . | TRBV9 | CASSVGGGGQPQHF | TGTGCCAGCAGCGTAGGTGGAGGGGGTCAGCCCCAGCATTTT
TRBJ2-7 | few | TRBD2 | TRBV29-1 | CSVGRERYEQYF | TGCAGCGTTGGGCGGGAGAGGTACGAGCAGTACTTC
TRBJ1-1 | . | . | TRBV15 | CATSRGQGSNTEAFF | TGTGCCACCAGCAGAGGTCAGGGATCGAACACTGAAGCTTTCTTT
TRBJ2-4 | . | . | TRBV10-3 | CAISENGKNIQYF | TGTGCCATCAGTGAGAATGGGAAAAACATTCAGTACTTC
TRBJ1-5 | . | . | TRBV3-1/TRBV3-2 | CASSLDLNQPQHF | TGTGCCAGCAGCCTGGACCTCAATCAGCCCCAGCATTTT
TRBJ2-1 | . | . | TRBV2 | CASRPDSSYNEQFF | TGTGCCAGCCGTCCGGATAGCTCCTACAATGAGCAGTTCTTC
TRBJ2-7 | once | TRBD2 | TRBV5-4 | CASSSGLAGDEQYF | TGTGCCAGCAGCTCGGGACTAGCGGGAGACGAGCAGTACTTC
TRBJ2-3 | . | . | TRBV19 | CASSSSYATEDLGTQYF | TGTGCCAGTAGTTCCTCTTACGCGACGGAAGATCTGGGTACGCAGTATTTT
TRBJ2-3 | once | TRBD2 | TRBV5-1 | CASSLAPGLASTDTQYF | TGCGCCAGCAGCTTGGCCCCGGGACTAGCCAGCACAGATACGCAGTATTTT
TRBJ2-7 | once | TRBD1 | TRBV6-6 | CASSRSQQGFYEQYF | TGTGCCAGCAGCCGCAGTCAACAGGGGTTCTACGAGCAGTACTTC
TRBJ2-3 | . | . | TRBV19 | CASSIVARTDTQYF | TGTGCCAGTAGTATAGTGGCCCGCACAGATACGCAGTATTTT
TRBJ1-4 | . | . | TRBV6-5 | CASSYSSRGGEKLFF | TGTGCCAGCAGTTACTCAAGCAGGGGAGGAGAAAAACTGTTTTTT